This TCR beta chain stems from a study of shared clonotypes between healthy human individuals. Replicate PCRs for sorted subsets used about 200 ng DNA; this equaled 30,000 to 35,000 T cell genomes. The method was immunoSEQ multiplex PCR; TCRdb's version includes in-frame clones alone and lacks a portion of them. The table includes about 1,800,000 clones, roughly 95% detected once. The study, taken as a whole, reports: It was observed that roughly 5.1% of naive CD4 clonotypes were shared across several donors. Relative to their counterparts shared across all four donors, non-shared clonotypes exhibited diminished generation probabilities. Researchers sampled blood only, noting tissue repertoires likely differ.

The CDR3 is 16 residues long. Germline CDR1 MDHEN, CDR2 SYDVKM. Germline trimming cut 5 bases from V and 5 bases from J; bases unmatched to any gene: 11. The naive CD8 subset, CD45RO-negative cells positively selected for CCR7, excluded terminally differentiated effector memory CD45RA+ cells. As concerns this clone: Its specificity is not known.

The receptor comes from a man aged 18 to 29 in good health. The sequenced sample was naive CD8+ T cells sorted from blood. This rearrangement joins TRBV28 to TRBJ1-4; 7 nucleotides agree with TRBD1. The chain's CDR3 is CASSPLPGTANEKLFF. CDR3 in DNA: TGTGCCAGCAGTCCGCTCCCCGGGACAGCGAATGAAAAACTGTTTTTT.